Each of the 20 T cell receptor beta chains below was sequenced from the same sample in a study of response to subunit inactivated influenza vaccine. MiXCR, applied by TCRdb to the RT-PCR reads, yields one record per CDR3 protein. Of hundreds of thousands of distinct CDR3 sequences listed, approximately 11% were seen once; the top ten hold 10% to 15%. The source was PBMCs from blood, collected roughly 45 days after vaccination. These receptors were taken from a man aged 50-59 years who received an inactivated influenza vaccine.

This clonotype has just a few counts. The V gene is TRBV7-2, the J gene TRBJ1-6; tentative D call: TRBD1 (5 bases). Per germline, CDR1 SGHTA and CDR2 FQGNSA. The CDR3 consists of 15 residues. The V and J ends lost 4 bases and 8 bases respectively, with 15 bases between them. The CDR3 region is CASSSRFGADSPLHF. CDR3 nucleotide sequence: TGTGCCAGCAGCTCCAGGTTTGGGGCTGATTCACCCCTCCACTTT. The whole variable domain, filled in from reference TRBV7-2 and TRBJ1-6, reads GAGVSQSPSNKVTEKGKDVELRCDPISGHTALYWYRQSLGQGLEFLIYFQGNSAPDKSGLPSDRFSAERTGGSVSTLTIQRTQQEDSAVYLCASSSRFGADSPLHFGNGTRLTVT.

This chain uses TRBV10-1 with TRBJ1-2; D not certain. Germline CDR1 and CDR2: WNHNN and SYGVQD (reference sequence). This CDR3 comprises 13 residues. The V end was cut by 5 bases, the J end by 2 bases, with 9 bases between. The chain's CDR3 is CASSPVTNYGYTF. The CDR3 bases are TGCGCCAGCAGTCCTGTCACGAACTATGGCTACACCTTC.

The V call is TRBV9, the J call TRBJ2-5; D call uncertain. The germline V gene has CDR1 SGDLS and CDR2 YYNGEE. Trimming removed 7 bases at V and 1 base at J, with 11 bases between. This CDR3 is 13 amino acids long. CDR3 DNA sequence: TGTGCCAGCGGTGCACTGGTCCAAGAGACCCAGTACTTC. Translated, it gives CASGALVQETQYF.

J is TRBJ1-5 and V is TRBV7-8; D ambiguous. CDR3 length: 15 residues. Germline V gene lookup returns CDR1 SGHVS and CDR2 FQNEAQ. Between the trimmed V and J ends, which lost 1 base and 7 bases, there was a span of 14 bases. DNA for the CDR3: TGTGCCAGCAGCTTAGTTCCCAGACTTGGGCAGCCCCAGCATTTT. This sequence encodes CASSLVPRLGQPQHF.

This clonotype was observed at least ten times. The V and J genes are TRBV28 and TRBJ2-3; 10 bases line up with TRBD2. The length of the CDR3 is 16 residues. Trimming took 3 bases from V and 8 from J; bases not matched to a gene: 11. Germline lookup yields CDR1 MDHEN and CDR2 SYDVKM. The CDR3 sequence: CASSFRPSGSMGTQYF. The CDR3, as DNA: TGTGCCAGCAGTTTTCGACCTAGCGGGAGTATGGGTACGCAGTATTTT.

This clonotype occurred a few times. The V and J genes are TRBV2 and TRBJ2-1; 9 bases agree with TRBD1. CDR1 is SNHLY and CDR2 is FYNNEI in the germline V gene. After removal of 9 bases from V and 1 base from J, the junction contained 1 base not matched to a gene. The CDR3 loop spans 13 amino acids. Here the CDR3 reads CARGTGSYNEQFF. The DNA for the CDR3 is TGTGCCAGAGGGACAGGGTCCTACAATGAGCAGTTCTTC.

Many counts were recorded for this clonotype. This CDR3 is CASSFSRADTQYF. The CDR3 bases are TGTGCCAGCAGTTTTTCTCGCGCAGATACGCAGTATTTT. The rearrangement joins TRBV12-3 or TRBV12-4 to TRBJ2-3, with D unclear. V was clipped by 3 bases and J by 4 bases, with 8 bases between them. The CDR3 totals 13 residues.

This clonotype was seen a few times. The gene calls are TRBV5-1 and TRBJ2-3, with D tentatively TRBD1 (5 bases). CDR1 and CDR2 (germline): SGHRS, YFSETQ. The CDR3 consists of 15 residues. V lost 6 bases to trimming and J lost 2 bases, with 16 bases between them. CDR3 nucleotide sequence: TGCGCCAGCAATCTTCTGGGGCGGCACACAGATACGCAGTATTTT. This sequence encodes CASNLLGRHTDTQYF.

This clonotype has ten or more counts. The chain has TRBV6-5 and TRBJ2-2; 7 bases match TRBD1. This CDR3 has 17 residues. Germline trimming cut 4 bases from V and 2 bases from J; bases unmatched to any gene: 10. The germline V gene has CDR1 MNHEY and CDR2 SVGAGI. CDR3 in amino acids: CASSFPGTALNTGELFF. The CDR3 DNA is TGTGCCAGCAGTTTCCCCGGGACAGCGCTTAACACCGGGGAGCTGTTTTTT.

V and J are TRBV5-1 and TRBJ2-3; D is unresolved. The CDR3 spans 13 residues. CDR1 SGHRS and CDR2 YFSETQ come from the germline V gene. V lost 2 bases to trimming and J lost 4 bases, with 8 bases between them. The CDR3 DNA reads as TGCGCCAGCAGCTTTATTGTCCCAGATACGCAGTATTTT. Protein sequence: CASSFIVPDTQYF.

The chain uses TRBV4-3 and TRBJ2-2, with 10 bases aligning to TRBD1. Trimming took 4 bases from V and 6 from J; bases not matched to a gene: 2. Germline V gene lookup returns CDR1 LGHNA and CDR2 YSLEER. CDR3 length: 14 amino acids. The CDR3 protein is CASSRQGAAGELFF. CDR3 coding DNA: TGCGCCAGCAGCCGACAGGGGGCGGCCGGGGAGCTGTTTTTT.

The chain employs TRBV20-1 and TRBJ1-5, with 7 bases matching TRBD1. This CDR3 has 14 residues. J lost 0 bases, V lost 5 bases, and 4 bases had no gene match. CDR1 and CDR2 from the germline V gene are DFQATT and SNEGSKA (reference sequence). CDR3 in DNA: TGCAGTGCTCGGGACAGCCATAGCAATCAGCCCCAGCATTTT. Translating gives CSARDSHSNQPQHF.

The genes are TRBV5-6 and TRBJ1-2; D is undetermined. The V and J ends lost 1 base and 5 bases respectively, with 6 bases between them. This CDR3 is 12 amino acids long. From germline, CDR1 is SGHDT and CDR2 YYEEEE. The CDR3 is CASSLQTYGYTF. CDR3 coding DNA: TGTGCCAGCAGCTTGCAGACTTATGGCTACACCTTC.

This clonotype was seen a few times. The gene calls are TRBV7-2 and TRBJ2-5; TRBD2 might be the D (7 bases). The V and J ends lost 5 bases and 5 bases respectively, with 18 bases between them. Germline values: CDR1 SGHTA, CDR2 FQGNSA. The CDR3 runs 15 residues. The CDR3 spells CASSPDRGAGETQYF. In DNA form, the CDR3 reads TGTGCCAGCAGCCCTGACCGGGGGGCCGGGGAGACCCAGTACTTC. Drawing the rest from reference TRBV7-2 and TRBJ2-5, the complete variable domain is GAGVSQSPSNKVTEKGKDVELRCDPISGHTALYWYRQSLGQGLEFLIYFQGNSAPDKSGLPSDRFSAERTGGSVSTLTIQRTQQEDSAVYLCASSPDRGAGETQYFGPGTRLLVL.

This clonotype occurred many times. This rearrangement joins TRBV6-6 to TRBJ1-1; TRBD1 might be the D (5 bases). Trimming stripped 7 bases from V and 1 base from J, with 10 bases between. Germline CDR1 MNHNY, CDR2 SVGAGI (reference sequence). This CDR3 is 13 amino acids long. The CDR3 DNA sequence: TGTGCCAGCAAGGCACAGGCGAACACTGAAGCTTTCTTT. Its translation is CASKAQANTEAFF.

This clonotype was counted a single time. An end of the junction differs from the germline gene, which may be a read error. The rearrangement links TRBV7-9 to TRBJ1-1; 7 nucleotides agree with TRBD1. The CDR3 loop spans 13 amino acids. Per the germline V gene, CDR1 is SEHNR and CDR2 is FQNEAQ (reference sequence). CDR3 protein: CANSLDRVTEAFF. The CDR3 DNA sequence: TGTGCCAACAGCCTCGACAGGGTGACTGAAGCTTTCTTT.

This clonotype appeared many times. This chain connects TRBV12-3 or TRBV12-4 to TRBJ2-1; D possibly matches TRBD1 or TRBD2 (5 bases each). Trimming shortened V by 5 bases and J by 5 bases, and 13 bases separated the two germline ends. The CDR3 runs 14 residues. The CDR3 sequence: CASSLGTVNNEQFF. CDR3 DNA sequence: TGTGCCAGCAGTCTTGGGACCGTGAACAATGAGCAGTTCTTC.

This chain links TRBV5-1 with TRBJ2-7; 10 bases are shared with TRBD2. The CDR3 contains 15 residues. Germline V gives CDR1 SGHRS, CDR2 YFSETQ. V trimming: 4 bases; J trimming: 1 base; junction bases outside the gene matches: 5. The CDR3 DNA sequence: TGCGCCAGCAGCAAGGGACTAGCGCCGTCCTACGAGCAGTACTTC. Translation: CASSKGLAPSYEQYF.

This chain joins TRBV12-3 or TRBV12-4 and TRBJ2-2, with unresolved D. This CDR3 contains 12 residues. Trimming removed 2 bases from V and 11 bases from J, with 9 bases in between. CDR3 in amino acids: CASSLMSLELFF. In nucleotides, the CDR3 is TGTGCCAGCAGTTTAATGTCCCTCGAGCTGTTTTTT.

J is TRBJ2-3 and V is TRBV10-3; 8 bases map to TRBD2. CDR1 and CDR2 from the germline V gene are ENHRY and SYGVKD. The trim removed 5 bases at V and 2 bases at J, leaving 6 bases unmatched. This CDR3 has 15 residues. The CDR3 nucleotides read TGTGCCATCAGTTTACTAGCGGAAACCACAGATACGCAGTATTTT. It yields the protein CAISLLAETTDTQYF.